This T cell receptor beta chain was obtained from a study of blood T cell repertoires in COVID-19 (dated by TCRdb to 2019 to 2021). For context, the study as a whole: The collaborator samples originated in the United States, Italy and Spain and spanned the acute and convalescent phases of COVID-19. Subjects who had been exposed to COVID-19, were actively infected with it, or had recovered from it provided the deeply sampled blood TCRbeta repertoires that made up the dataset. Nearly every sample came with metadata listing a de-identified subject ID, COVID-19 status, age in years and sex. The repertoires were made available in a free public database intended to serve as a resource for research on the immune response to SARS-CoV-2. Samples were obtained from the ongoing ImmuneRACE study (first 160 participants) and from about 1,300 subjects provided by 6 global collaborators. The material from the prospective study consisted of cDNA or gDNA derived from T cells, B-cell-depleted T cells, or PBMCs. Where available, HLA class I and class II types were taken from metadata supplied by the sample provider and were not determined by assay-based typing. Study-wide conclusions, independent of this receptor: How much clinical and demographic metadata was included differed by source and by participant, and the metadata was provided uncurated.

As concerns this clone: This receptor's antigen is unknown. Per-base qualities were not stored, and no clone one base away is much larger.

CDR1 MDHEN and CDR2 SYDVKM are derived from the germline V gene. Deletion took 5 bases off V and 4 bases off J, with a span of 11 bases between the germline ends. The CDR3 holds 13 amino acids from the cysteine to the phenylalanine. CDR3 DNA only is kept here, 39 bases in frame from base 1. TCRbeta CDR3 regions were amplified from genomic DNA by means of the immunoSEQ Assay, a bias-controlled multiplex PCR. In the source study's methods: The number of nucleated cells in each sample was estimated from the amplification of reference gene primers within the assay. Sequence reads were collapsed and filtered to measure the absolute abundance of every unique TCRbeta CDR3 rearrangement. Productive Simpson clonality was computed per sample as the square root of Simpson's diversity index over productive rearrangements. TCRdb mirrors the immuneACCESS table, restricted to in-frame sequences. Some clones are absent from its copies; in checked studies, under half trace to an unresolved V gene, and the reason for the others is unknown. V, J and clone size are taken as reported in that table, and D and trimming were inferred from the DNA itself. The sample table records 110,000 to 150,000 clones; 85% to 90% of these occur just once. The top ten clones comprise under 12% of the sample.

Collaborating institutions collected whole blood in K2EDTA tubes following their own protocols. For TCRbeta analysis, collaborators shipped samples in one of three forms: frozen whole blood, isolated PBMCs, or DNA extracted from either of those sample types. Sample: peripheral blood. This receptor was obtained from a man aged 50-59 years with active or convalescent COVID-19. This receptor chain uses TRBV28 and TRBJ1-2, with the D gene call left open. The bases read TGTGCCAGCAGTCCCCCGGGGTCCTATGGCTACACCTTC. The resulting protein is CASSPPGSYGYTF.